Sequencing of this T cell receptor beta chain was carried out in a study of blood T cell repertoires in COVID-19. The wider study: The United States, Italy and Spain provided the acute and convalescent COVID-19 samples. T cells, B-cell-depleted T cells, or PBMCs provided the cDNA or gDNA that served as material.

With respect to this clone: Germline is not matched at one junction end, which may reflect a read error.

Germline lookup yields CDR1 SGHTA and CDR2 FQGNSA. CDR3 size: 13 residues. Original data processing: Reference gene primer amplification yielded estimated nucleated cell counts. Measured with immunoSEQ multiplex PCR; TCRdb has only the in-frame clones, and not every one. That table is the source of V, J and clone size, and D and trimming were worked out from the DNA. Of 150,000 to 200,000 clones listed, 87% are singletons. This chain joins TRBV7-2 and TRBJ1-2; D is perhaps TRBD1 (5 bases). This clonotype was sampled from a woman between 50 and 59 years old with acute or convalescent COVID-19. The specimen was peripheral blood. The CDR3 region is CASGLVGGSGYTF. CDR3 nucleotides: TGTGCCAGCGGCTTAGTCGGGGGATCTGGCTACACCTTC.